One and the same sample provided the 4 T cell receptor beta chains below, sequenced in a study of blood T cell repertoires in COVID-19. The repertoire was sequenced with immunoSEQ multiplex PCR; TCRdb's copy has only in-frame clones and lacks some. Here the sample spans tens of thousands of clones, 82% being singletons. The sequenced material came from peripheral blood. These receptor sequences come from a human donor in a cohort sampled during active COVID-19.

This clone has only one observation. V gene TRBV5-1 combines with J gene TRBJ2-5; 7 bases map to TRBD2. Germline CDR1 and CDR2: SGHRS and YFSETQ. J lost 5 bases, V lost 3 bases, and 4 bases had no gene match. The CDR3 length is 13 residues. This chain's CDR3 is CASSWQGGETQYF. The CDR3 bases are TGCGCCAGCAGCTGGCAGGGAGGGGAGACCCAGTACTTC.

The chain carries TRBV30 and TRBJ2-2; weak D call: TRBD1 (5 bases). Germline CDR1 is GTSNPN and CDR2 is SVGIG (reference sequence). There are 12 residues in the CDR3. Trimming cost V 3 bases and J 7 bases, with 9 bases left between them. CDR3: CAWRAGHGELFF. CDR3 in DNA: TGTGCCTGGAGAGCAGGGCACGGGGAGCTGTTTTTT.

The chain has TRBV12-3 or TRBV12-4 and TRBJ2-7; D remains ambiguous. CDR3 size: 13 residues. V gave up 2 bases and J gave up 5 bases, with 10 bases separating them. The CDR3: CASSLIRSNEQYF. CDR3 in DNA: TGTGCCAGCAGTTTAATTAGGAGTAACGAGCAGTACTTC.

The rearrangement uses TRBV10-1 and TRBJ2-7; the match to TRBD1 covers 9 bases. The CDR3 has 15 amino acids. V was pared by 3 bases and J by 3 bases, with 6 bases of the junction left unmatched. The V gene's germline CDR1 is WNHNN and CDR2 SYGVQD (reference sequence). The CDR3: CASSDPGTGNYEQYF. The CDR3 DNA sequence: TGCGCCAGCAGTGACCCCGGGACAGGGAACTACGAGCAGTACTTC.